Listed here are 10 T cell receptor beta chains from one sample, sequenced in a study of blood T cells in healthy people across ages (dated by TCRdb to the mid-2010s). Libraries were built with 5' RACE. Sequencing was carried out with an Illumina HiSeq 2500. A second PCR of about 7 to 12 cycles was run with a J-beta primer mix and a sample-barcoded 5' primer. TCRdb redid the processing of the public reads, applying fastp at Q25 and MiXCR, and retained in-frame beta chains. Entries are consolidated by CDR3 protein sequence, retaining the most common genes and DNA. This sample lists 920,000 or so distinct CDR3 sequences; 40% to 45% were detected once. Together, the top ten hold 18% of the sample. The sequencing input was blood. Receptor source: an older woman in good health.

In this sample, this clonotype turned up a few times. This rearrangement joins TRBV28 to TRBJ1-5; TRBD1 is a possible D gene (5 bases). Germline assignment: CDR1 MDHEN and CDR2 SYDVKM. Trimming shortened V by 8 bases and J by 4 bases, and 15 bases separated the two germline ends. This CDR3 comprises 14 residues. In nucleotides, the CDR3 is TGTGCCAGCCGAGGGGAGTATATTAATCAGCCCCAGCATTTT. It yields the protein CASRGEYINQPQHF.

J is TRBJ1-1 and V is TRBV5-6, with 7 bases that match TRBD1. The V gene's germline CDR1 is SGHDT and CDR2 YYEEEE. The J segment lost 0 bases and the V segment lost 1 base, leaving 12 bases of the junction unmatched. The CDR3 has 18 amino acids. CDR3 nucleotides: TGTGCCAGCAGCTTGTACGCCCATTCAGGGGGGATGAACACTGAAGCTTTCTTT. Its translation: CASSLYAHSGGMNTEAFF.

This clonotype came up a few times. For the CDR3, the DNA is TGCAGTGCTAGAGATTTGGGACAGGGTAGCACAGATACGCAGTATTTT. Translating gives CSARDLGQGSTDTQYF. The genes are TRBV20-1 and TRBJ2-3; 9 bases are a match to TRBD1. This CDR3 has 16 residues. Losses at the gene ends were 0 bases for V and 0 bases for J; bases not matched to a gene: 4. The germline V gene has CDR1 DFQATT and CDR2 SNEGSKA (reference sequence).

The rearrangement joins TRBV6-5 to TRBJ2-3; 10 nucleotides line up with TRBD1. Trimming removed 4 bases from V and 1 base from J; junction bases left unmatched: 11. Germline lookup yields CDR1 MNHEY and CDR2 SVGAGI. The CDR3 consists of 18 residues. The CDR3: CASSSGQGVFVGTDTQYF. The CDR3 region has the DNA TGTGCCAGCAGTTCAGGACAGGGGGTATTTGTCGGCACAGATACGCAGTATTTT.

This rearrangement joins TRBV5-6 to TRBJ1-2; 7 bases match TRBD1. The CDR3 length is 16 residues. Looked up from germline, CDR1 is SGHDT and CDR2 is YYEEEE. V shed 3 bases, J shed 4 bases, and the junction held 12 bases outside the gene matches. CDR3 nucleotide sequence: TGTGCCAGCAGCTCAGAGGGACAGAGAATATTCTATGGCTACACCTTC. It encodes CASSSEGQRIFYGYTF.

This clonotype was counted once. The chain uses TRBV25-1 and TRBJ1-1; TRBD1 matches 7 bases. Germline V gene lookup returns CDR1 MGHDK and CDR2 SYGVNS. This CDR3 contains 15 residues. The junction had 7 bases not matched to a gene; V was cut back by 3 bases and J by 3 bases. CDR3 sequence (DNA): TGTGCCAGCAGTGACCAGGGGGTGGGAGACACTGAAGCTTTCTTT. Residues: CASSDQGVGDTEAFF.

The V gene is TRBV28, the J gene TRBJ2-7; 9 bases agree with TRBD1. The CDR3 is 16 amino acids. In germline, CDR1 is MDHEN, CDR2 SYDVKM. With V trimmed by 5 bases and J by 2 bases, 10 bases remained unmatched. The CDR3 is CASSNLGQGNTYEQYF. The CDR3 bases are TGTGCCAGCAGTAACCTTGGACAGGGGAACACCTACGAGCAGTACTTC. Variable domain in full (rest from reference TRBV28 and TRBJ2-7): DVKVTQSSRYLVKRTGEKVFLECVQDMDHENMFWYRQDPGLGLRLIYFSYDVKMKEKGDIPEGYSVSREKKERFSLILESASTNQTSMYLCASSNLGQGNTYEQYFGPGTRLTVT.

V is TRBV12-3 or TRBV12-4 and J is TRBJ2-1; 8 bases agree with TRBD2. This CDR3 has 12 amino acids. V was clipped by 6 bases and J by 9 bases; unmatched bases: 4. The CDR3 loop reads CASSGLASEQFF. The CDR3 nucleotides are TGTGCCAGCAGCGGACTAGCTTCTGAGCAGTTCTTC.

The V call is TRBV20-1, the J call TRBJ2-3; no clear D gene. The CDR3 sequence is 12 residues long. Germline V gene sequence: CDR1 DFQATT, CDR2 SNEGSKA (reference sequence). The V gene lost 5 bases and the J gene lost 5 bases, with 11 bases spanning the gap. The CDR3 DNA reads TGCAGTGCTTCCACGGATGGAGATACGCAGTATTTT. The encoded protein is CSASTDGDTQYF.

Only one count was recorded for this clonotype. V is TRBV6-5 and J is TRBJ2-1; D possibly corresponds to TRBD1 (6 bases). In germline, CDR1 is MNHEY, CDR2 SVGAGI. V gave up 2 bases and J gave up 4 bases, with 12 bases separating them. The CDR3 spans 15 residues. This CDR3 reads CASSYVRGLYNEQFF. Here the CDR3 DNA reads TGTGCCAGCAGTTACGTGAGGGGGTTATACAATGAGCAGTTCTTC.